Listed below are T cell receptor beta chains from one sample, sequenced in a study of T cell responses to AZD1222 COVID-19 vaccine. Profiled with immunoSEQ multiplex PCR; TCRdb holds only in-frame clones, not every one. The profile covers some 55,000 clones, with roughly 85% appearing a single time and roughly 3.9% taken by the ten largest. The material sequenced was peripheral blood, taken on day 0 of AZD1222 vaccination. The receptor set was obtained from an adult in good health. The CDR3 runs from the conserved cysteine through the conserved F or W. A D gene is named only where the DNA matches it firmly. Some rows have no size entry. The others give once, few or many, or a class for an expanded clone.

d_gene	j_gene	v_gene	len	abundance	CDR3aa	CDR3nt
TRBD2	TRBJ2-1	TRBV5-4	18	.	CASSSTSGGGSSYNEQFF	TGTGCCAGCAGCTCAACTAGCGGGGGGGGTAGCTCCTACAATGAGCAGTTCTTC
.	TRBJ1-2	TRBV12-3/TRBV12-4	12	.	CASTMTSNGYTF	TGTGCCAGCACCATGACAAGCAATGGCTACACCTTC
.	TRBJ1-2	TRBV19	13	.	CASTPEEGFGYTF	TGTGCCAGTACCCCGGAGGAGGGTTTCGGCTACACCTTC
.	TRBJ2-2	TRBV10-3	15	.	CAIRLGGGGIGELFF	TGTGCCATCAGGCTCGGGGGAGGGGGCATCGGGGAGCTGTTTTTT
.	TRBJ1-2	TRBV12-3/TRBV12-4	13	.	CASSVRRGNGYTF	TGTGCCAGCAGCGTAAGGCGGGGGAATGGCTACACCTTC
TRBD1	TRBJ1-6	TRBV6-5	16	.	CASSYRTGAYNSPLHF	TGTGCCAGCAGTTACAGGACAGGGGCCTATAATTCACCCCTCCACTTT
.	TRBJ2-7	TRBV27	14	.	CASRPALVSGEQYF	TGTGCCAGCAGACCCGCCCTAGTATCGGGAGAGCAGTACTTC
TRBD2	TRBJ2-5	TRBV5-4	17	.	CASSSLTSGGVQETQYF	TGTGCCAGCAGCTCGCTGACTAGCGGGGGCGTCCAAGAGACCCAGTACTTC
.	TRBJ1-1	TRBV19	15	.	CASSILGDRNTEAFF	TGTGCCAGTAGTATTTTGGGGGATAGGAACACTGAAGCTTTCTTT
.	TRBJ1-1	TRBV19	14	.	CASTRGGVNTEAFF	TGTGCCAGTACCCGAGGTGGGGTGAACACTGAAGCTTTCTTT
TRBD1	TRBJ1-6	TRBV5-4	15	.	CASSTGQGLGSPLHF	TGTGCCAGCAGCACCGGACAGGGACTAGGTTCACCCCTCCACTTT
.	TRBJ1-2	TRBV10-1	14	.	CASRLQGYFYGYTF	TGCGCCAGCAGGCTACAGGGATACTTCTATGGCTACACCTTC
TRBD1	TRBJ2-1	TRBV18	15	few	CASSPGTGFFDEQFF	TGTGCCAGCTCGCCCGGGACAGGGTTCTTCGATGAGCAGTTCTTC
.	TRBJ1-2	TRBV30	15	few	CAWSYQGTGGGGYTF	TGTGCCTGGAGCTACCAGGGGACCGGGGGCGGGGGCTACACCTTC
TRBD1	TRBJ1-1	TRBV18	14	.	CASSPDRGLAEAFF	TGTGCCAGCTCACCAGACAGGGGGTTGGCTGAAGCTTTCTTT
.	TRBJ2-3	TRBV3-1/TRBV3-2	16	.	CASSSQGRTGTDTQYF	TGTGCCAGCAGCTCACAGGGCAGGACGGGCACAGATACGCAGTATTTT
.	TRBJ2-5	TRBV5-4	15	.	CASKPVMGGGETQYF	TGTGCGTCAAAACCCGTTATGGGGGGTGGAGAGACCCAGTACTTC
.	TRBJ1-5	TRBV19	17	.	CASSIESGLGYNQPQHF	TGTGCCAGTAGTATAGAGTCAGGGTTGGGGTACAATCAGCCCCAGCATTTT
TRBD1	TRBJ1-6	TRBV5-1	15	.	CASQVGDRDNSPLHF	TGCGCCAGCCAAGTCGGGGACAGGGATAATTCACCCCTCCACTTT
.	TRBJ2-4	TRBV7-9	15	.	CASSALRLAKNIQYF	TGTGCCAGCAGCGCACTGCGACTAGCCAAAAACATTCAGTACTTC
.	TRBJ1-2	TRBV5-4	12	.	CASSLSNYGYTF	TGTGCCAGCAGCCTTTCCAACTATGGCTACACCTTC
.	TRBJ1-2	TRBV20-1	11	.	CSAPDSYGYTF	TGCAGTGCACCGGACAGCTATGGCTACACCTTC
TRBD2	TRBJ2-2	TRBV7-2	14	.	CASSLAGGTGELFF	TGTGCCAGCAGCCTAGCGGGGGGGACCGGGGAGCTGTTTTTT
.	TRBJ2-5	TRBV5-1	14	.	CASSLALGGETQYF	TGCGCCAGCAGCTTGGCCTTGGGGGGTGAGACCCAGTACTTC
.	TRBJ1-5	TRBV19	15	.	CASSFARSDGQPQHF	TGTGCCAGTAGTTTTGCGAGGTCGGATGGACAGCCCCAGCATTTT
TRBD2	TRBJ2-5	TRBV19	13	once	CASSGGLVETQYF	TGTGCCAGTAGTGGAGGACTAGTAGAGACCCAGTACTTC
.	TRBJ2-6	TRBV15	16	.	CATSREAQSGANVLTF	TGTGCCACCAGCAGAGAGGCGCAGTCTGGGGCCAACGTCCTGACTTTC
TRBD1	TRBJ1-4	TRBV25-1	15	.	CASRASTGNNEKLFF	TGTGCCAGCAGAGCCTCGACAGGGAATAATGAAAAACTGTTTTTT
TRBD2	TRBJ2-3	TRBV12-3/TRBV12-4	13	.	CASSDTGTSLQYF	TGTGCCAGCAGTGATACCGGGACTAGCTTGCAGTATTTT
TRBD1	TRBJ1-1	TRBV9	14	.	CASSLQGAGTEAFF	TGTGCCAGCAGTCTCCAGGGGGCAGGCACTGAAGCTTTCTTT
TRBD1	TRBJ2-7	TRBV7-6	15	once	CASSSGQGHGYEQYF	TGTGCCAGCAGCTCAGGACAGGGGCACGGATACGAGCAGTACTTC
.	TRBJ2-1	TRBV12-3/TRBV12-4	12	.	CASSFHNSEQFF	TGTGCCAGCAGTTTTCATAACTCCGAGCAGTTCTTC
TRBD1	TRBJ1-2	TRBV27	15	few	CASSWSGGQEYGYTF	TGTGCCAGCAGTTGGAGCGGCGGACAGGAGTATGGCTACACCTTC
TRBD2	TRBJ2-1	TRBV5-1	16	.	CASSLQLADPYNEQFF	TGCGCCAGCAGCTTGCAACTAGCGGACCCATACAATGAGCAGTTCTTC
.	TRBJ2-7	TRBV7-9	12	.	CASSPLVEEQYF	TGTGCCAGCAGCCCTCTGGTGGAAGAGCAGTACTTC
TRBD2	TRBJ2-7	TRBV30	15	.	CAWSHGRQGLYEQYF	TGTGCCTGGAGTCACGGGAGGCAGGGCCTCTACGAGCAGTACTTC
.	TRBJ2-1	TRBV19	12	.	CASSIGRNEQFF	TGTGCCAGTAGTATAGGGCGGAATGAGCAGTTCTTC
TRBD2	TRBJ2-7	TRBV3-1/TRBV3-2	17	.	CASSQAHLAGGSYEQYF	TGTGCCAGCAGCCAAGCCCACCTAGCGGGGGGCTCCTACGAGCAGTACTTC
.	TRBJ1-2	TRBV24-1	13	.	CAPLLRANYGYTF	TGTGCCCCGTTACTTCGAGCTAACTATGGCTACACCTTC
.	TRBJ2-7	TRBV25-1	11	.	CASSESGEQYF	TGTGCCAGCAGTGAATCGGGAGAGCAGTACTTC
.	TRBJ2-7	TRBV7-8	15	.	CASSPRWDRDYEQYF	TGTGCCAGCAGCCCCCGCTGGGATCGGGACTACGAGCAGTACTTC
TRBD2	TRBJ2-3	TRBV5-8	16	.	CASSWGTSGGTDTQYF	TGTGCCAGCAGCTGGGGGACTAGCGGGGGGACAGATACGCAGTATTTT
.	TRBJ1-1	TRBV18	14	.	CASSPRHANTEAFF	TGTGCCAGCTCACCAAGGCATGCGAACACTGAAGCTTTCTTT
TRBD1	TRBJ1-1	TRBV7-2	18	.	CASSLAMGQGGKNTEAFF	TGTGCCAGCAGCTTAGCGATGGGACAGGGTGGGAAGAACACTGAAGCTTTCTTT
TRBD1	TRBJ2-7	TRBV2	15	.	CASSEQGASSYEQYF	TGTGCCAGCAGTGAACAGGGGGCCAGCTCCTACGAGCAGTACTTC
.	TRBJ1-1	TRBV5-4	13	.	CASSSPSSPEAFF	TGTGCCAGCAGCTCTCCCTCTTCCCCCGAAGCTTTCTTT
.	TRBJ1-4	TRBV19	15	.	CASMGGAAANEKLFF	TGTGCCAGTATGGGGGGTGCAGCAGCTAATGAAAAACTGTTTTTT
.	TRBJ2-5	TRBV5-4	14	.	CASSLGGIQETQYF	TGTGCCAGCAGCTTAGGGGGGATCCAAGAGACCCAGTACTTC
TRBD2	TRBJ2-3	TRBV9	18	once	CASSVVASGGDLTDTQYF	TGTGCCAGCAGCGTTGTGGCTAGCGGGGGGGATCTCACAGATACGCAGTATTTT
.	TRBJ2-7	TRBV28	11	.	CASSMGYEQYF	TGTGCCAGCAGTATGGGTTACGAGCAGTACTTC
TRBD1	TRBJ2-1	TRBV7-9	18	.	CASSLAPVGQGLYNEQFF	TGTGCCAGCAGCTTAGCGCCCGTGGGACAGGGGCTCTACAATGAGCAGTTCTTC
.	TRBJ1-4	TRBV27	14	.	CASSLGQLGEKLFF	TGTGCCAGCAGTTTAGGGCAGTTAGGCGAAAAACTGTTTTTT
.	TRBJ2-3	TRBV15	12	.	CATSRNQDTQYF	TGTGCCACCAGCAGGAACCAAGATACGCAGTATTTT
.	TRBJ1-6	TRBV5-6	14	.	CASSLRQLNSPLHF	TGTGCCAGCAGCTTGCGACAGTTAAATTCACCCCTCCACTTT
.	TRBJ1-1	TRBV3-1/TRBV3-2	14	.	CASSQLVGATEAFF	TGTGCCAGCAGCCAACTTGTCGGTGCGACTGAAGCTTTCTTT
TRBD1	TRBJ1-6	TRBV19	18	.	CASTSGTGENSYNSPLHF	TGTGCCAGTACCTCCGGGACAGGAGAAAACTCCTATAATTCACCCCTCCACTTT
.	TRBJ1-5	TRBV9	15	few	CASSVGGGFGQPQHF	TGTGCCAGCAGCGTAGGAGGAGGTTTTGGTCAGCCCCAGCATTTT
.	TRBJ2-3	TRBV29-1	13	once	CSVMGGPGDTQYF	TGCAGCGTCATGGGGGGTCCAGGAGATACGCAGTATTTT
.	TRBJ1-4	TRBV30	17	.	CAWNAHAKGMDTEKLFF	TGTGCCTGGAATGCCCACGCCAAGGGAATGGATACGGAAAAACTGTTTTTT